A single sample gave rise to the 10 T cell receptor beta chains below, sequenced in a study of blood T cell repertoires in COVID-19. Assay: immunoSEQ multiplex PCR; the TCRdb copy retains only in-frame clones and omits some. The sample includes 70,000 to 95,000 clones, around four fifths of them seen just once. The sequenced material came from peripheral blood. The receptor source for this set is a human donor in a cohort sampled during active COVID-19.

This chain joins TRBV28 and TRBJ2-4; maybe TRBD1 (6 bases). The CDR3 totals 16 residues. The V end lost 7 bases, the J end lost 3 bases, and 19 bases lay between the germline ends. Looked up from germline, CDR1 is MDHEN and CDR2 is SYDVKM. Here the CDR3 reads CASNPTQGVGKNIQYF. Here the CDR3 DNA reads TGTGCCAGCAACCCAACACAGGGCGTAGGCAAAAACATTCAGTACTTC.

The genes are TRBV29-1 and TRBJ2-3; D perhaps matches TRBD1 (6 bases). V was shortened by 3 bases and J by 0 bases, with 10 bases between the two germline ends. The germline CDR1 and CDR2 sequences are SQVTM and ANQGSEA. The CDR3 covers 14 residues. This CDR3 is CSVDLGASTDTQYF. In DNA, the CDR3 is TGCAGCGTTGATTTGGGGGCTAGCACAGATACGCAGTATTTT.

This clone occurred once. The chain has TRBV28 and TRBJ1-5, with 10 bases fitting TRBD1. This CDR3 contains 16 residues. V dropped 3 bases and J dropped 7; count of bases not matched to a gene: 9. Germline V gene lookup returns CDR1 MDHEN and CDR2 SYDVKM. The CDR3: CASSFHFGQGDQPQHF. The CDR3 coding sequence is TGTGCCAGCAGTTTTCATTTTGGACAGGGGGACCAGCCCCAGCATTTT.

Of note for this clone: This may be a read error: a much more frequent sequence differs by one nucleotide. In the same sample, other DNA sequences code for this CDR3. The CDR3 DNA is TGTGCCAGCAGTAGAGAAGGAGACAGGGGGCTCGAGCAGTACTTC. It specifies CASSREGDRGLEQYF. The chain carries TRBV6-4 and TRBJ2-7; 10 bases fit TRBD1. Per the germline V gene, CDR1 is MRHNA and CDR2 is SNTAGT. Trimming at V came to 5 bases and at J to 6 bases, leaving 10 bases not matched to a gene. This CDR3 contains 15 residues.

CDR3 nucleotide sequence: TGTGCCAGCAGCAAACCCCCGGGACAGGGGGCGCTTAATGAAAAACTGTTTTTT. Translation: CASSKPPGQGALNEKLFF. This chain joins TRBV7-2 and TRBJ1-4; 12 nucleotides line up with TRBD1. The germline gives CDR1 SGHTA, CDR2 FQGNSA. The CDR3 length is 18 residues. V shed 5 bases and J 4 bases; nucleotides not matched to a gene: 11. Full variable domain (missing parts from reference TRBV7-2 and TRBJ1-4): GAGVSQSPSNKVTEKGKDVELRCDPISGHTALYWYRQSLGQGLEFLIYFQGNSAPDKSGLPSDRFSAERTGGSVSTLTIQRTQQEDSAVYLCASSKPPGQGALNEKLFFGSGTQLSVL.

About this clone: The junction and the germline gene differ at one end; a read error may be behind it. This sequence joins TRBV20-1 and TRBJ2-7, with D perhaps TRBD2 (6 bases). The CDR3 has 10 amino acids. Germline V gene sequence: CDR1 DFQATT, CDR2 SNEGSKA (reference sequence). CDR3 residues: CSARDPGLIF. The CDR3 DNA is TGCAGTGCTAGAGACCCGGGACTTATCTTC.

The chain couples TRBV7-3 to TRBJ2-3; TRBD2 agrees at 9 bases. Trimming took 3 bases from V and 1 from J; bases not matched to a gene: 2. Germline V gene lookup returns CDR1 SGHTA and CDR2 FQGTGA. CDR3 length: 15 residues. CDR3 in DNA: TGTGCCAGCAGCTTTAGCGGGGGACGCACAGATACGCAGTATTTT. Protein: CASSFSGGRTDTQYF.

The chain has TRBV6-5 and TRBJ1-1; the D is unclear. CDR3 length equals 15 residues. The V end was cut by 0 bases, the J end by 5 bases, with 13 bases between. CDR1 and CDR2 (germline): MNHEY, SVGAGI. The CDR3 nucleotides read TGTGCCAGCAGTTACTCGTGGGAAGGGAGGACTGAAGCTTTCTTT. It encodes CASSYSWEGRTEAFF.

The V and J genes are TRBV29-1 and TRBJ2-1; 9 nucleotides agree with TRBD1. From germline, CDR1 is SQVTM and CDR2 ANQGSEA. Trimming cost V 4 bases and J 7 bases; bases outside gene matches: 8. The CDR3 has 14 amino acids. CDR3 sequence reads: CSVGGTGLWNEQFF. CDR3 bases: TGCAGCGTTGGAGGGACAGGGTTGTGGAATGAGCAGTTCTTC.

The chain recombines TRBV4-2 with TRBJ2-3, with 12 positions matching TRBD2. Unmatched junction bases numbered 6, after V lost 5 bases and J lost 0 bases. CDR1 and CDR2 from the germline V gene are LGHNA and YNFKEQ. The CDR3 loop spans 17 amino acids. The CDR3 DNA sequence: TGTGCCAGCAGCGCAATACTAGCGGGGGGAAGCACAGATACGCAGTATTTT. This gives the protein CASSAILAGGSTDTQYF.